This T cell receptor (beta chain) was identified during a study of cytomegalovirus exposure and HLA in healthy donors. In the PCR, 60 Vbeta and 13 Jbeta primers were used. Only in-frame clones appear in the TCRdb table, and some are missing; sequencing was by immunoSEQ multiplex PCR. The sample shows 150,000 to 200,000 clones, about 76% of them seen only once. The CDR3 sequence is 15 residues long. Germline CDR1 is MNHNY and CDR2 is SVGAGI (reference sequence). The V and J ends lost 6 bases and 2 bases respectively, with 14 bases between them. Remarks on this clone: Its target is not known.

Overall study results and limits: From TCR beta sequences, most subjects' HLA-A and HLA-B alleles were reportedly predicted accurately.

The sample consisted of PBMCs. The origin of this receptor is a woman aged 18-30 years in good health and CMV-seropositive. V usage is TRBV6-6 and J usage is TRBJ1-5; D is unclear. The CDR3 reads CASRKEGGGNQPQHF. DNA of the CDR3: TGTGCCAGCAGAAAGGAGGGCGGAGGCAATCAGCCCCAGCATTTT.